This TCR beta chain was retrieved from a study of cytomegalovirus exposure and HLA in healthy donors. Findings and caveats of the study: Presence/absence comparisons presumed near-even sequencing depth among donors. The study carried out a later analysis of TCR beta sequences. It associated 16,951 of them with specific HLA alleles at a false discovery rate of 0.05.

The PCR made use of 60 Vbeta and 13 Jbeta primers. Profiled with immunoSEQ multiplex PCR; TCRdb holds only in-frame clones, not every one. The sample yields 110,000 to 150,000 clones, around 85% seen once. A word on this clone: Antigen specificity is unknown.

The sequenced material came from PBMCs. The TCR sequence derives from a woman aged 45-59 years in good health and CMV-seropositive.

The CDR3 nucleotides read TGTGCCAGCAGCCGAGCGGGTCAGCCCAATTCACCCCTCCACTTT. It is translated as CASSRAGQPNSPLHF. This rearrangement joins TRBV5-4 to TRBJ1-6; D not resolved. CDR1 is SGHNT and CDR2 is YYREEE in the germline V gene (reference sequence). V lost 4 bases to trimming and J lost 7 bases, with 15 bases between them. The CDR3 is 15 residues long.